A single sample is the source of the 2 T cell receptor beta chains below, sequenced in a study of T cell clusters in autoimmune cytopenias. Multiplex touch-down PCR amplified TRB using TRB-A and TRB-B pools in one tube. TCRdb processed the multiplex PCR reads again and assigns one entry to each CDR3 protein, with no DNA. Its table records about 2,300 distinct CDR3 sequences. TRB amplification used approximately 270 ng of peripheral blood genomic DNA. The sequencing sample was made of peripheral blood. The receptor set was obtained from a human donor with an autoimmune cytopenia or autoimmune hepatitis (not recorded which).

The rearrangement links TRBV4-3 to TRBJ2-2; TCRdb's D call, TRBD1, is unchecked because there is no DNA. The germline CDR1 and CDR2 sequences are LGHNA and YSLEER. This CDR3 has 16 residues. CDR3 region: CASSQVGAANTGELFF.

This clonotype is classed as medium-sized by frequency. The rearrangement uses TRBV29-1 and TRBJ1-3; TCRdb's D call, TRBD1, is unchecked because there is no DNA. The CDR3 has 14 amino acids. The germline CDR1 and CDR2 sequences are SQVTM and ANQGSEA. Here the CDR3 reads CSVEGAYAGNTIYF.